This T cell receptor beta chain was sequenced in a study of blood T cell repertoires in COVID-19. As for the study in general: T cells, B-cell-depleted T cells, or PBMCs provided the cDNA or gDNA that served as material.

Participant ages covered roughly 18 to 90 years across about 22 US areas. Among Cohort 3 donors, those recovered had two negative PCRs, clearance, or symptom resolution. This clone came up once. The authors' processing: Amplification with reference gene primers provided the estimates of nucleated cell counts. Clones were sequenced by immunoSEQ multiplex PCR, and TCRdb holds only the in-frame ones, with some missing. V, J and clone size are taken as reported in that table, and D and trimming were inferred from the DNA itself. The table includes roughly 330,000 clones, 70% to 90% detected once. The sequenced sample consisted of PBMCs or T cells enriched from blood (not recorded which). This receptor was taken from a woman younger than 35 who had recovered from COVID-19.

The CDR3 region is CASSVVPTGGGSGELFF. The DNA for the CDR3 is TGTGCCAGCAGCGTAGTCCCGACAGGGGGCGGATCCGGGGAGCTGTTTTTT. The rearrangement uses TRBV9 and TRBJ2-2, with TRBD1 identical over 10 bases. Losses at the gene ends were 0 bases for V and 6 bases for J; bases not matched to a gene: 8. The CDR3 totals 17 residues. The V gene's germline CDR1 is SGDLS and CDR2 YYNGEE. Full variable domain (rest looked up from reference TRBV9 and TRBJ2-2): DSGVTQTPKHLITATGQRVTLRCSPRSGDLSVYWYQQSLDQGLQFLIQYYNGEERAKGNILERFSAQQFPDLHSELNLSSLELGDSALYFCASSVVPTGGGSGELFFGEGSRLTVL.